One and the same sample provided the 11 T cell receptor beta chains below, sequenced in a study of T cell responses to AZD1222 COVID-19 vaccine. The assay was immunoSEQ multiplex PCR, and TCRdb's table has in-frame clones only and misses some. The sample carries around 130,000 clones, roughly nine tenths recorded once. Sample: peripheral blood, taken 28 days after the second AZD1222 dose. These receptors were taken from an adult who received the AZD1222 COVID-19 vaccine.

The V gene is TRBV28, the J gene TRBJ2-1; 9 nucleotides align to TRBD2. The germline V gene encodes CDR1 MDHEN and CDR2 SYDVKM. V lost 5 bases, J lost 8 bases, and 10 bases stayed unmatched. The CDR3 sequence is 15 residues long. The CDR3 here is CASSPWTSVRDEQFF. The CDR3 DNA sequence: TGTGCCAGCAGTCCATGGACTAGCGTTAGGGATGAGCAGTTCTTC.

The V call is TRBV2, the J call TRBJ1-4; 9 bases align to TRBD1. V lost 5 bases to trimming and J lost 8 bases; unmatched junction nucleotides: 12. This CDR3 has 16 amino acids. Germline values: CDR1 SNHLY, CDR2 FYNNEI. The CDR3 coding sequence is TGTGCCAGCAGTCGCCCCCGGGACAGGGCCGACGAAAAACTGTTTTTT. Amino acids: CASSRPRDRADEKLFF. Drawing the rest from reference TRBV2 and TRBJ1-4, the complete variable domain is EPEVTQTPSHQVTQMGQEVILRCVPISNHLYFYWYRQILGQKVEFLVSFYNNEISEKSEIFDDQFSVERPDGSNFTLKIRSTKLEDSAMYFCASSRPRDRADEKLFFGSGTQLSVL.

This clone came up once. The CDR3 sequence: CASSFKGRGTSGNTDTQYF. Written as DNA, the CDR3 is TGTGCCAGCAGTTTTAAGGGTCGCGGGACTAGCGGGAACACAGATACGCAGTATTTT. V usage is TRBV7-2 and J usage is TRBJ2-3; TRBD2 agrees at 13 bases. The CDR3 has 19 residues. The V segment lost 6 bases and the J segment 2 bases; nucleotides outside the gene matches: 14. Germline-derived CDR1 and CDR2 are SGHTA and FQGNSA. The full variable domain, completed using reference TRBV7-2 and TRBJ2-3, is GAGVSQSPSNKVTEKGKDVELRCDPISGHTALYWYRQSLGQGLEFLIYFQGNSAPDKSGLPSDRFSAERTGGSVSTLTIQRTQQEDSAVYLCASSFKGRGTSGNTDTQYFGPGTRLTVL.

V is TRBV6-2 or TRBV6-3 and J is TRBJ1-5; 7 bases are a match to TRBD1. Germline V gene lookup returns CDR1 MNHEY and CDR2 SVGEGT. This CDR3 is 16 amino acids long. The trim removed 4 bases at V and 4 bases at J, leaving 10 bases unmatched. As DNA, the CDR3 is TGTGCCAGCAGTTCCGACAGGGTGGAGTTTAATCAGCCCCAGCATTTT. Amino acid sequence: CASSSDRVEFNQPQHF.

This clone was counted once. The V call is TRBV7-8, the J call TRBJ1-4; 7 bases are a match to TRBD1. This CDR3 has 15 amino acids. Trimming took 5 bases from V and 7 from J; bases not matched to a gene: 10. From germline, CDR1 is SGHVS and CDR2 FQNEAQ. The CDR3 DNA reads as TGTGCCAGCAGCCGATTTGACAGGGTCCGTGAAAAACTGTTTTTT. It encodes CASSRFDRVREKLFF.

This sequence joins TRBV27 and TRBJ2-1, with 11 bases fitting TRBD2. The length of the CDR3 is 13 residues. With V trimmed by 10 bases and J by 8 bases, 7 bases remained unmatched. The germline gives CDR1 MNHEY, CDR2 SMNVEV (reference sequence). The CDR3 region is CATRTSGFDEQFF. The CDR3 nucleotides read TGTGCCACCAGGACTAGCGGGTTCGATGAGCAGTTCTTC.

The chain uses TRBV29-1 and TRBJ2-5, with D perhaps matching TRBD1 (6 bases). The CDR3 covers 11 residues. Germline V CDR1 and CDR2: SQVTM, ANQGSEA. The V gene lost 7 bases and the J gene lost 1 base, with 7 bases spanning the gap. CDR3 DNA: TGCAGCGGGGGGCCCCAAGAGACCCAGTACTTC. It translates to CSGGPQETQYF.

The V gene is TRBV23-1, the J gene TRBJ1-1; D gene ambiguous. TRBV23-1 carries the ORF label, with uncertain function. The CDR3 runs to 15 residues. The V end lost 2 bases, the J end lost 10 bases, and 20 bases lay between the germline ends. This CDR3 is CASSQSLTQDDGAFF. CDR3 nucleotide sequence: TGCGCCAGCAGTCAAAGCTTGACCCAAGATGATGGAGCTTTCTTT.

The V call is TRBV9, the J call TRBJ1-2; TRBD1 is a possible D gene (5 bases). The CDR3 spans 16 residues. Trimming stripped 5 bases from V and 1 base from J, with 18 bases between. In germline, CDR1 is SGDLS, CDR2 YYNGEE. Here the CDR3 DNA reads TGTGCCAGCAGAGCAGACACCGGGGGGATTAACTATGGCTACACCTTC. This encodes CASRADTGGINYGYTF.

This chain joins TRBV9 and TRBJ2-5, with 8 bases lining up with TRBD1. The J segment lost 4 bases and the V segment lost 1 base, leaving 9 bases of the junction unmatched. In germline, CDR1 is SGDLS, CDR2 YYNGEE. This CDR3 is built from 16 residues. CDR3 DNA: TGTGCCAGCAGCGTAACCCCACAGGGGGATAGAGAGACCCAGTACTTC. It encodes CASSVTPQGDRETQYF.

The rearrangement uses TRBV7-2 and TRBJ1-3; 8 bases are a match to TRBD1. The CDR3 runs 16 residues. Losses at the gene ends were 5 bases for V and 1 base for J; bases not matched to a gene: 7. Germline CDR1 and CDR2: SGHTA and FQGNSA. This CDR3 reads CASSPTGATSGNTIYF. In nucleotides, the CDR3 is TGTGCCAGCAGCCCGACAGGGGCGACATCTGGAAACACCATATATTTT.